This T cell receptor (beta chain) was sequenced during a study of T cell responses to AZD1222 COVID-19 vaccine. The study's findings and limits: Repertoire sampling occurred only after the peak T cell response. The number of AZD1222 recipients seropositive at baseline was only 5 to 7. Nearly half of spike-specific TCRs reportedly target variant regions that are unmutated in the B.1.351 and B.1.1.7 variants. Clonal diversity may have been underestimated in mostly white British donors.

V gave up 6 bases and J gave up 7 bases; unmatched junction bases: 10. Germline V gives CDR1 MDHEN, CDR2 SYDVKM. This CDR3 spans 15 amino acids. TCRdb's copy holds only in-frame clones and misses some; the assay was immunoSEQ multiplex PCR. Of 150,000 to 200,000 clones in the sample, approximately 92% were seen once. This clone has only a few counts. The target antigen is unknown. Material: peripheral blood, obtained on day 0 of AZD1222 vaccination. The chain joins TRBV28 to TRBJ2-1, with 9 bases identical to TRBD2. The sequence was obtained from an adult in good health. This CDR3 reads CASSPAAGGPNEQFF. CDR3 nucleotide sequence: TGTGCCAGCAGCCCAGCGGCGGGGGGGCCGAATGAGCAGTTCTTC.